This T cell receptor (beta chain) emerged from a study of identical twins. General study findings and limits: Within cord blood, abundant beta clonotypes carried fewer insertions, but memory repertoires showed no such trend.

TCRdb used MiXCR to reprocess the 5' RACE reads, holding one entry per CDR3 protein. The sample has 260,000 or so distinct CDR3 sequences; 7% to 8.5% are singletons. This CDR3 has 18 amino acids. A remark on this clonotype: Its matching antigen is unknown. The junction shows a germline mismatch at one end, possibly a read error.

These same records also appear under a second study, on yellow fever vaccine responses in identical twins.

Sequenced: CD8+ T cells sorted from blood. The chain uses TRBV12-3 or TRBV12-4 and TRBJ2-2, with TRBD2 matching over 12 bases. This clonotype was sampled from a woman aged 18-30 years in good health. The CDR3 coding sequence is TGTACCAGCTGTCGCCCGACTAGCGGGGGCCACAACACCGGGGAGCTGTTTTTT. Translation: CTSCRPTSGGHNTGELFF.